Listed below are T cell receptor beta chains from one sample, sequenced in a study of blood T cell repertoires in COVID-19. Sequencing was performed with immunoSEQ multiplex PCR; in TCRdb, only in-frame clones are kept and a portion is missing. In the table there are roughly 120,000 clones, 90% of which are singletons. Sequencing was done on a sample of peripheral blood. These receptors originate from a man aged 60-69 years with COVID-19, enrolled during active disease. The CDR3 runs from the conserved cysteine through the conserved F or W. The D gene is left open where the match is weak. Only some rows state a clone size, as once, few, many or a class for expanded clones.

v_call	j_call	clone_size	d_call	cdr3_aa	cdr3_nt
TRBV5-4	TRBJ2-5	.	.	CASSSLSETQYF	TGTGCCAGCAGCTCCCTGTCTGAGACCCAGTACTTC
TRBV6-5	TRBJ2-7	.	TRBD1	CASSYSGQGEYEQYF	TGTGCCAGCAGTTACTCTGGACAGGGGGAGTACGAGCAGTACTTC
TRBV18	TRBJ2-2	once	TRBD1	CASSQDRDTGELFF	TGTGCCAGCTCACAAGACAGGGACACCGGGGAGCTGTTTTTT
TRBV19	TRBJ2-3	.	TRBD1	CLGEWDRSTDTQYF	TGTCTGGGTGAGTGGGACAGGAGCACAGATACGCAGTATTTT
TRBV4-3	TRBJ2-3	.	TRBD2	CASSQDHLAGLTDTQYF	TGCGCCAGCAGCCAAGATCACCTAGCGGGCCTCACAGATACGCAGTATTTT
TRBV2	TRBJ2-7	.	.	CASSENRAYEQYF	TGTGCCAGCAGTGAGAACCGAGCCTACGAGCAGTACTTC
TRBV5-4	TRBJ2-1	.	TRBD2	CASSLGRASGGFYNEQFF	TGTGCCAGCAGCTTGGGTAGGGCTAGCGGGGGCTTCTACAATGAGCAGTTCTTC
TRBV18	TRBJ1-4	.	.	CASSPIGVEKLFF	TGTGCCAGCTCACCTATCGGGGTCGAAAAACTGTTTTTT
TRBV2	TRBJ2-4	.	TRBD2	CASLKRQRGLGKNIQYF	TGTGCCAGCCTCAAGAGGCAGCGGGGGTTGGGCAAAAACATTCAGTACTTC
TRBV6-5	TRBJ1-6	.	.	CASSSGHPNSPLHF	TGTGCCAGCAGTTCGGGACACCCTAATTCACCCCTCCACTTT
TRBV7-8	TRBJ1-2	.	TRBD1	CASSLRGQIYGYTF	TGTGCCAGCAGCCTCAGGGGGCAGATCTATGGCTACACCTTC
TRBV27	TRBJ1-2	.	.	CASCSASGYGYTF	TGTGCCTCCTGTAGCGCCTCCGGCTATGGCTACACCTTC
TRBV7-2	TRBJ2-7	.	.	CASSKGDEQYF	TGTGCCAGCAGTAAGGGGGACGAGCAGTACTTC
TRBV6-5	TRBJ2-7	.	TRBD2	CASRPGLAEPYEQYF	TGTGCCAGCAGACCTGGACTAGCGGAGCCCTACGAGCAGTACTTC
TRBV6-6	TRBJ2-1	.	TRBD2	CASTTTSGSSNEQFF	TGTGCCAGCACCACGACTAGCGGGAGCTCAAATGAGCAGTTCTTC
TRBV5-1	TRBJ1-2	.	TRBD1	CASSSKTGFYGYTF	TGCGCCAGCAGCTCGAAGACAGGGTTCTATGGCTACACCTTC
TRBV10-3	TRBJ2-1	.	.	CAISVSVSGVSSYNEQFF	TGTGCCATCAGTGTCTCCGTTAGCGGAGTGAGCTCCTACAATGAGCAGTTCTTC
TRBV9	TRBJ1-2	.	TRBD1	CASSVDGGQFTTNYGYTF	TGTGCCAGCAGCGTAGATGGGGGACAGTTTACTACTAACTATGGCTACACCTTC
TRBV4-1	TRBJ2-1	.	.	CASSQPGLAAYNEQFF	TGCGCCAGCAGCCAACCCGGGCTAGCCGCCTACAATGAGCAGTTCTTC
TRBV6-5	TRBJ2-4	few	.	CASRSGVGKNIQYF	TGTGCCAGCAGATCGGGAGTGGGCAAAAACATTCAGTACTTC
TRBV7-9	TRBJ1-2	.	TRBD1	CASSLLSGQGDYGYTF	TGTGCCAGCAGCTTGTTGTCAGGACAGGGCGACTATGGCTACACCTTC
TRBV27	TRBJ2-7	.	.	CASSFLGTRREQYF	TGTGCCAGCAGTTTCCTCGGGACTCGGAGGGAGCAGTACTTC
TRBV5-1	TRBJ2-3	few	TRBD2	CASSFGLAGGWTDTQYF	TGCGCCAGCAGCTTCGGACTAGCGGGAGGTTGGACAGATACGCAGTATTTT
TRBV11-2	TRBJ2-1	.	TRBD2	CASSLSRTSGTVEQFF	TGTGCCAGCAGCTTATCCCGGACTAGCGGGACTGTCGAGCAGTTCTTC
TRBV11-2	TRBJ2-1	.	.	CASSLEVEDEQFF	TGTGCCAGCAGCTTAGAGGTGGAGGATGAGCAGTTCTTC
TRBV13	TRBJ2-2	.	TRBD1	CASSLGQGNTGELFF	TGTGCCAGCAGCCTAGGACAGGGGAACACCGGGGAGCTGTTTTTT
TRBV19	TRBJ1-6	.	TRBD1	CASSRTGYNSPLHF	TGTGCCAGTAGTCGGACAGGGTATAATTCACCCCTCCACTTT
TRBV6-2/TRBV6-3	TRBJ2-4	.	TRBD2	CASSYSLGLAGAGDIQYF	TGTGCCAGCAGTTACTCCCTCGGACTAGCGGGAGCGGGGGACATTCAGTACTTC
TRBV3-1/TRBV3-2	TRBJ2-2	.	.	CASSQDVRHTGELFF	TGTGCCAGCAGCCAAGATGTCAGGCACACCGGGGAGCTGTTTTTT
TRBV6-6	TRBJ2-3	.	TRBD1	CASSYPKTGGTDTQYF	TGTGCCAGCAGTTACCCCAAGACAGGGGGCACAGATACGCAGTATTTT
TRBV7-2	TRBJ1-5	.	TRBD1	CASSLDRGRRNQPQHF	TGTGCCAGCAGCCTAGACAGGGGGCGACGCAATCAGCCCCAGCATTTT
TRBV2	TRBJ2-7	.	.	CASSADEYYEQYF	TGTGCCAGCAGCGCGGATGAATACTACGAGCAGTACTTC
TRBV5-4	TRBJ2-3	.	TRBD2	CASSSAGRVTDTQYF	TGTGCCAGCAGCTCCGCAGGGAGGGTCACAGATACGCAGTATTTT
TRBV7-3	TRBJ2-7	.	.	CASRPDRSDAEQYF	TGTGCCAGCCGCCCCGACAGGAGTGACGCCGAGCAGTACTTC
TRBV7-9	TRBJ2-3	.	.	CASSLALVGGMQYF	TGTGCCAGCAGCTTAGCGCTAGTGGGGGGAATGCAGTATTTT
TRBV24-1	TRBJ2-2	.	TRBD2	CATGLAVNTGELFF	TGTGCCACCGGACTAGCGGTGAACACCGGGGAGCTGTTTTTT
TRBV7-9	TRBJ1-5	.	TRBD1	CASSPLPDRGGNQPQHF	TGTGCCAGCAGCCCCCTTCCTGACAGGGGAGGCAATCAGCCCCAGCATTTT
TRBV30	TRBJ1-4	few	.	CAWSVGAGPNEKLFF	TGTGCCTGGAGTGTCGGTGCAGGGCCTAATGAAAAACTGTTTTTT